The rows below give T cell receptor beta chains drawn from one sample of a study of blood T cell repertoires in COVID-19. Method: immunoSEQ multiplex PCR; TCRdb's copy keeps in-frame clones and lacks some. The sample lists under 200,000 clones, about 88% occurring once. The sequenced material came from peripheral blood. These receptors originate from a woman between 50 and 59 years old with COVID-19, enrolled during active disease. Both conserved end residues are part of each CDR3. D genes are given only for firm matches. The listing skips clone size in some rows; elsewhere it reads once, few, many or a size class.

v_call	j_call	d_call	clone_size	cdr3_nt	cdr3_aa
TRBV5-1	TRBJ2-7	TRBD1	.	TGCGCCAGCAGCCCCAGCACAGGGGGCGGGTTCTACGAGCAGTACTTC	CASSPSTGGGFYEQYF
TRBV9	TRBJ2-3	TRBD2	.	TGTGCCAGCAGCGTAGCGCCAGCGGGGGTCACTTCAGATACGCAGTATTTT	CASSVAPAGVTSDTQYF
TRBV7-2	TRBJ2-5	TRBD2	.	TGTGCCAGCAGCTTAAGAAGCGGGGGAGAGACCCAGTACTTC	CASSLRSGGETQYF
TRBV24-1	TRBJ1-2	.	.	TGTGCCACCAGTGCTCGGGGGACGCACTATGGCTACACCTTC	CATSARGTHYGYTF
TRBV30	TRBJ2-4	.	.	TGTGCCTGGAGCCTGGCCAAAAACATTCAGTACTTC	CAWSLAKNIQYF
TRBV7-2	TRBJ2-1	.	once	TGTGCCAGCAGCTTATTCTCCGGGGGGCCGGGGAATGAGCAGTTCTTC	CASSLFSGGPGNEQFF
TRBV27	TRBJ1-2	TRBD1	.	TGTGCCAGCAGTTACCGACAGGGGGCGTCATATGGCTACACCTTC	CASSYRQGASYGYTF
TRBV27	TRBJ2-1	.	once	TGTGCCAGCAGTTTAAATTCTCCCTACAATGAGCAGTTCTTC	CASSLNSPYNEQFF
TRBV7-4	TRBJ2-7	.	.	TGTGCCAGCAGCTTAGGAAACGTTTTGTGTGCCAGGGCCACCTACGAGCAGTACTTC	CASSLGNVLCARATYEQYF
TRBV29-1	TRBJ2-3	TRBD2	.	TGCAGCGTCGCTAGGACTAGCGGAAACACAGATACGCAGTATTTT	CSVARTSGNTDTQYF
TRBV2	TRBJ1-2	.	.	TGTGCCAGCAAGCCAGGGGACTATGGCTACACCTTC	CASKPGDYGYTF
TRBV7-8	TRBJ2-4	.	once	TGTGCCAGCAGCTTACAGGGGATTAACATTCAGTACTTC	CASSLQGINIQYF
TRBV7-9	TRBJ2-3	TRBD1	.	TGTGCCAGCAGTTTAACAGGGGGCCCAGATACGCAGTATTTT	CASSLTGGPDTQYF
TRBV7-2	TRBJ2-1	.	.	TGTGCCAGCAGCTCCCTCGGAGTGGGTGAGCAGTTCTTC	CASSSLGVGEQFF
TRBV27	TRBJ2-3	TRBD2	.	TGTGCCAGCAGTTTGCTAGCGGGGGGGCCTAGCACAGATACGCAGTATTTT	CASSLLAGGPSTDTQYF
TRBV4-2	TRBJ2-5	.	.	TGTGCCAGCAGCCAAGAAGGGAAAGGGGTTGGCGGAGAGACCCAGTACTTC	CASSQEGKGVGGETQYF
TRBV10-3	TRBJ1-5	TRBD1	medium-sized	TGTGCCATCAGTCCTGGACAGGGTAATCAGCCCCAGCATTTT	CAISPGQGNQPQHF
TRBV9	TRBJ2-2	TRBD1	.	TGTGCCAGCAGCGCCCGAACCGGGACAGGGCACACCGGGGAGCTGTTTTTT	CASSARTGTGHTGELFF
TRBV5-1	TRBJ2-7	.	.	TGCGCCAGCAGCGGTACGCAGGGGTTATCCTACGAGCAGTACTTC	CASSGTQGLSYEQYF
TRBV19	TRBJ1-1	.	.	TGTGCCAGTAGTCATCGGACTGAAGCTTTCTTT	CASSHRTEAFF
TRBV25-1	TRBJ2-2	.	.	TGTGCCAGCAGGGGGGGATTTTCCACCGGGGAGCTGTTTTTT	CASRGGFSTGELFF
TRBV7-9	TRBJ1-1	TRBD1	once	TGTGCCAGCAGCCTTGGACAGGGGGAAACTGAAGCTTTCTTT	CASSLGQGETEAFF
TRBV10-3	TRBJ1-1	TRBD1	few	TGTGCCATCAGGACGGACAGGGACACTGAAGCTTTCTTT	CAIRTDRDTEAFF
TRBV7-9	TRBJ2-3	TRBD2	.	TGTGCCAGCAGCTTAATGGGACTAGCGGGGACTATTGATACGCAGTATTTT	CASSLMGLAGTIDTQYF
TRBV18	TRBJ2-1	TRBD1	.	TGTGCCAGCTCACCACTCGGGACAGACAATGAGCAGTTCTTC	CASSPLGTDNEQFF
TRBV7-9	TRBJ1-5	.	.	TGTGCCAGCAGCACGGGTCTTCAGCCCCAGCATTTT	CASSTGLQPQHF
TRBV28	TRBJ1-5	.	once	TGTGCCAGCAGGGGTGGGAGGTATAGCAATCAGCCCCAGCATTTT	CASRGGRYSNQPQHF
TRBV9	TRBJ1-4	TRBD1	.	TGTGCCAGCAGCCCAGGACAGGTCCCCTATGAAAAACTGTTTTTT	CASSPGQVPYEKLFF
TRBV28	TRBJ1-6	.	.	TGTGCCAGCAGTTTACGGGGGGGTAGCACCCTCCACTTT	CASSLRGGSTLHF
TRBV5-1	TRBJ1-5	.	few	TGCGCCAGCAGCCCGGGTAGCAATCAGCCCCAGCATTTT	CASSPGSNQPQHF
TRBV6-6	TRBJ1-1	.	many	TGTGCCAGCAGTTATTCCGAGGGAGGAGAGGGCGCTTTCTTT	CASSYSEGGEGAFF
TRBV5-1	TRBJ1-2	.	.	TGCGCCAGCAGCTTGCAGAATTCCAACTATGGCTACACCTTC	CASSLQNSNYGYTF
TRBV9	TRBJ2-5	TRBD2	.	TGTGCCAGCAGCGTAAGGAGACAAGCGGGGGGGCCTCGGGAGACCCAGTACTTC	CASSVRRQAGGPRETQYF
TRBV5-3	TRBJ2-7	.	few	TGTGCCAGAAGCTTGAGGAGCGTGGAGAGCTCCTACGAGCAGTACTTC	CARSLRSVESSYEQYF
TRBV6-1	TRBJ1-1	.	.	TGTGCCAGCAGTGAAAATTTGGGTTTACAGGGAGAAGCTTTCTTT	CASSENLGLQGEAFF
TRBV7-6	TRBJ1-1	TRBD1	.	TGTGCCAGCAGCTTAGGGGAACAGGGGGTAACTGAAGCTTTCTTT	CASSLGEQGVTEAFF
TRBV11-2	TRBJ2-5	.	.	TGTGCCAGCAGCCACCTTCGCGGGGTTGGAGAGACCCAGTACTTC	CASSHLRGVGETQYF
TRBV7-2	TRBJ2-7	TRBD1	.	TGTGCCAGCAGCCCCGACAGGGTGAGGTACGAGCAGTACTTC	CASSPDRVRYEQYF
TRBV5-6	TRBJ1-6	.	.	TGTGCCAGCAGCTTGGCACAGAATTCACCCCTCCACTTT	CASSLAQNSPLHF
TRBV5-8	TRBJ1-2	TRBD1	few	TGTGCCAGCAGCTTGGCAGGGGGCTATGGCTACACCTTC	CASSLAGGYGYTF
TRBV19	TRBJ2-7	TRBD1	.	TGTGCCAGTAGCGACTTCGGGACAGGGACCTACGAGCAGTACTTC	CASSDFGTGTYEQYF
TRBV9	TRBJ2-7	TRBD1	.	TGTGCCAGCAGCGAGACAGGGGACCTCCTGGGCGAGCAGTACTTC	CASSETGDLLGEQYF
TRBV12-3/TRBV12-4	TRBJ1-1	.	many	TGTGCCAGCAGTTCTCCCCAGGGAATAGTTGTGTTCTTT	CASSSPQGIVVFF
TRBV30	TRBJ2-3	TRBD2	.	TGTGCCTGGACGAGATCTAGCGGGGGGGCAGCAGATACGCAGTATTTT	CAWTRSSGGAADTQYF
TRBV19	TRBJ1-1	TRBD1	.	TGTGCCAGTAGTATCGGGACAGGGAACACTGAAGCTTTCTTT	CASSIGTGNTEAFF
TRBV7-6	TRBJ1-4	TRBD1	.	TGTGCCAGCAGAACCTATGGACAGGGTGCAACTAATGAAAAACTGTTTTTT	CASRTYGQGATNEKLFF
TRBV4-1	TRBJ1-5	TRBD1	.	TGCGCCAGCAGCCAACCGGACAGGGGAAGCAATCAGCCCCAGCATTTT	CASSQPDRGSNQPQHF
TRBV2	TRBJ2-3	TRBD2	.	TGTGCCAGCAGGGGGGGAGCGGGGGTTAGCACAGATACGCAGTATTTT	CASRGGAGVSTDTQYF
TRBV7-9	TRBJ2-7	TRBD1	.	TGTGCCAGCAGCAACAGGGGTTACGAGCAGTACTTC	CASSNRGYEQYF
TRBV9	TRBJ1-5	TRBD1	.	TGTGCCAGCAGCGTCACAGGGGGGGGTCAGCCCCAGCATTTT	CASSVTGGGQPQHF
TRBV6-5	TRBJ2-7	TRBD1	.	TGTGCCAGCAGCAATAGACAGGGTGGGTACGAGCAGTACTTC	CASSNRQGGYEQYF
TRBV7-6	TRBJ1-1	.	.	TGTGCCAGCAGCCGTACACGGGACACTGAAGCTTTCTTT	CASSRTRDTEAFF
TRBV5-1	TRBJ2-3	TRBD2	.	TGCGCCAGCAGCTACTCGGTATTAGCGGGGGGTCCAGATACGCAGTATTTT	CASSYSVLAGGPDTQYF
TRBV7-9	TRBJ2-5	TRBD1	.	TGTGCCAGCAGTCACTGGGACAGGGAGGAAGAGACCCAGTACTTC	CASSHWDREEETQYF